This is a list of T cell receptor beta chains from one sample in a study of shared clonotypes between healthy human individuals. The repertoire was sequenced with immunoSEQ multiplex PCR; TCRdb's copy has only in-frame clones and lacks some. The table has some 580,000 clones, 98% seen once. Specimen: naive CD8+ T cells sorted from blood. These receptors came from a man aged 30-40 years in good health. The CDR3 runs from the conserved cysteine through the conserved F or W. Each record gives: J gene, clone size, V gene, D gene, CDR3 DNA, CDR3 protein. The D gene is left open where the match is weak. Expanded clones get a size class; other rows say once, few or many, or leave the size out.

TRBJ2-7,-,TRBV27,-,TGTGCCAGCATACCACCCAACTCCTACGAGCAGTACTTC,CASIPPNSYEQYF
TRBJ2-7,-,TRBV7-3,-,TGTGCCAGCAGCTTACTTGCGGGATCCACCTACGAGCAGTACTTC,CASSLLAGSTYEQYF
TRBJ2-3,-,TRBV7-9,-,TGTGCCAGCAGCCCCCGGTCGGGGACAGATACGCAGTATTTT,CASSPRSGTDTQYF
TRBJ1-5,-,TRBV10-2,-,TGCGCCAGCAGTGGTCCAGGGGTAGAGGTTCAGCCCCAGCATTTT,CASSGPGVEVQPQHF
TRBJ1-2,-,TRBV5-1,TRBD1,TGCGCCAGCAGCTCGGACAGGGCGATAGCTAACTATGGCTACACCTTC,CASSSDRAIANYGYTF
TRBJ2-3,-,TRBV19,TRBD2,TGTGCCAGCCTTAGCGGGAGGTACGCAGATACGCAGTATTTT,CASLSGRYADTQYF
TRBJ2-1,-,TRBV27,TRBD1,TGTGCCAGCAGTTTTGTGGGGACAGGGGGCTATGAGCAGTTCTTC,CASSFVGTGGYEQFF
TRBJ2-5,-,TRBV7-6,-,TGTGCCAGCAGCTTAAGGGGGGGAGTGAAGGGCCAAGAGACCCAGTACTTC,CASSLRGGVKGQETQYF
TRBJ2-1,-,TRBV29-1,-,TGCAGCGTTGAAGAGTCGGACGGTTACAATGAGCAGTTCTTC,CSVEESDGYNEQFF
TRBJ1-2,-,TRBV7-9,-,TGTGCCAGCAGCTATGGGGGAACTTTGGCTGGCTACACCTTC,CASSYGGTLAGYTF
TRBJ2-3,-,TRBV7-8,-,TGTGCCAGCAGCGAAGCAGACACTAGCACAGATACGCAGTATTTT,CASSEADTSTDTQYF
TRBJ2-1,-,TRBV6-4,TRBD2,TGTGCCAGCAGTGACCTTCTCAGGGGGGAGCGGGAGGGCAAGGATGAGCAGTTCTTC,CASSDLLRGEREGKDEQFF
TRBJ2-7,-,TRBV4-1,-,TGCGCCAGCAGCCAAGGGGTAGCTGACTACGAGCAGTACTTC,CASSQGVADYEQYF
TRBJ1-1,once,TRBV7-8,-,TGTGCCAGCAGCTTATTCAACACTGAAGCTTTCTTT,CASSLFNTEAFF
TRBJ1-1,once,TRBV7-9,TRBD1,TGTGCCAGCAGCTACGGGACAGCTGGAGAGACTGAAGCTTTCTTT,CASSYGTAGETEAFF
TRBJ1-1,once,TRBV30,TRBD1,TGTGCCTGGAGTGAGGACAGGGACACTGAAGCCTTCTTT,CAWSEDRDTEAFF
TRBJ1-1,once,TRBV5-1,-,TGCGCCAGCAGCTTGGGGAGAGACAGGTACATGAACACTGAAGCTTTCTTT,CASSLGRDRYMNTEAFF
TRBJ2-7,-,TRBV18,TRBD2,TGTGCCAGCTCACCCAGGGATAGCGGGAGGTACGAGCAGTACTTC,CASSPRDSGRYEQYF
TRBJ2-1,-,TRBV7-9,-,TGTGCCAGCAGCTTAGCGCAATCAGAACTTGAGCAGTTCTTC,CASSLAQSELEQFF
TRBJ2-3,-,TRBV15,-,TGTGCCACCAGCAGCGAGCCCGTTCCAGATACGCAGTATTTT,CATSSEPVPDTQYF
TRBJ1-5,-,TRBV18,-,TGTGCCAGCTCACCGGGACCCCGGAGTCTTCTGGATAGCAATCAGCCCCAGCATTTT,CASSPGPRSLLDSNQPQHF
TRBJ2-7,-,TRBV5-6,-,TGTGCCAGCAGCTTTCTTTTGTTCCACGAGCAGTACTTC,CASSFLLFHEQYF
TRBJ2-7,-,TRBV18,TRBD1,TGTGCCAGCTCACCGGGACAGGGGACCTACGAGCAGTACTTC,CASSPGQGTYEQYF
TRBJ2-5,-,TRBV7-9,-,TGTGCCAGCAGCTCGGGTGAGACCCAGTACTTC,CASSSGETQYF
TRBJ2-7,-,TRBV7-9,TRBD2,TGTGCCAGCAGCCCAGGACTAGCGGGAGTTTACGAGCAGTACTTC,CASSPGLAGVYEQYF
TRBJ2-3,-,TRBV7-2,-,TGTGCCAGCAGCCCCTTGGGAGTCACAGATACGCAGTATTTT,CASSPLGVTDTQYF
TRBJ2-2,-,TRBV5-8,TRBD2,TGTGCCAGCCGGGGGACTAGCGGGAGGGCCATCGCCGGGGAGCTGTTTTTT,CASRGTSGRAIAGELFF
TRBJ1-3,-,TRBV5-1,-,TGCGCCAGCAGGGGAGACTCTGGAAACACCATATATTTT,CASRGDSGNTIYF
TRBJ2-5,once,TRBV5-1,TRBD1,TGCGCCAGCAGCCCGGACAGGGAATGGGGTGGGGCCCAGTACTTC,CASSPDREWGGAQYF
TRBJ2-2,once,TRBV9,TRBD2,TGTGCCAGCAGCGCCGGACTAGCGGGAGGGCCTCTGGTCGGGGAGCTGTTTTTT,CASSAGLAGGPLVGELFF
TRBJ2-7,-,TRBV28,-,TGTGCCATCTCTCGGGGTTCCTACGAGCAGTACTTC,CAISRGSYEQYF
TRBJ2-5,-,TRBV7-2,-,TGTGCCAGCAGCTTAGACAGGCAAGAGACCCAGTACTTC,CASSLDRQETQYF
TRBJ2-1,-,TRBV14,-,TGTGCCAGCAGCCAAGGACCCTCGATCAATGAGCAGTTCTTC,CASSQGPSINEQFF
TRBJ2-1,-,TRBV7-6,-,TGTGCCAGCAGCTTACGGACGGATGAGCAGTTCTTC,CASSLRTDEQFF
TRBJ2-7,-,TRBV6-1,-,TGTGCCAGCAGTGAATACCCTCACGAGCAGTACTTC,CASSEYPHEQYF
TRBJ2-1,once,TRBV4-1,-,TGCGCCAGCAGCCAAGGTGAGCAAGGTGAGCAGTTCTTC,CASSQGEQGEQFF
TRBJ1-2,-,TRBV7-6,TRBD1,TGTGCCAGCAGCTTAGATTCTCGGGGACAGAACTATGGCTACACCTTC,CASSLDSRGQNYGYTF
TRBJ1-1,-,TRBV19,TRBD1,TGTGCCAGTAGTGCCCTAGGACAGGTCGAAGCTTTCTTT,CASSALGQVEAFF
TRBJ2-1,-,TRBV2,-,TGTGCCACCCTGCGGGCGGGTGAGCAGTTCTTC,CATLRAGEQFF
TRBJ1-4,-,TRBV5-1,TRBD1,TGCGCCAGCAGCTTTGACAGGGAAAACGAAAAACTGTTTTTT,CASSFDRENEKLFF
TRBJ2-1,-,TRBV11-2,-,TGTGCCAGCAGCGGCACGCTCGACAATGAGCAGTTCTTC,CASSGTLDNEQFF
TRBJ2-1,-,TRBV19,TRBD1,TGTGCCAGTAGTATAGCTGGGGGACAGGGCTCCTACAATGAGCAGTTCTTC,CASSIAGGQGSYNEQFF
TRBJ2-1,once,TRBV6-1,TRBD2,TGTGCCAGCACCTTTTACGCGGGAGCGGACAATGAGCAGTTCTTC,CASTFYAGADNEQFF
TRBJ2-7,-,TRBV2,-,TGTGCCAGCAGTGATCCGGGAAGCTCAACCTACGAGCAGTACTTC,CASSDPGSSTYEQYF
TRBJ1-4,-,TRBV2,-,TGTGCCAGCAGGGCCAGGGGAACTAATGAAAAACTGTTTTTT,CASRARGTNEKLFF
TRBJ2-7,-,TRBV10-1,TRBD2,TGCGCCAGCAGTGAGTCCCGGGGAGGGGCGGACGAGCAGTACTTC,CASSESRGGADEQYF
TRBJ2-1,-,TRBV11-2,-,TGTGCCAGCAGCCCCTTCTGGTTTGGGGTTGAAGGAAACAATGAGCAGTTCTTC,CASSPFWFGVEGNNEQFF
TRBJ2-3,-,TRBV7-8,TRBD2,TGTGCCAGCAGCGTCTCGCGACTAGCGGGAGTGGCAGATACGCAGTATTTT,CASSVSRLAGVADTQYF
TRBJ2-7,-,TRBV4-1,TRBD1,TGCGCCAGCAGCCAAGCGGATACCGGGACAGGTTATTTTGAGCAGTACTTC,CASSQADTGTGYFEQYF
TRBJ2-5,-,TRBV4-3,-,TGCGCCAGCAGCCAAGTCCGGGACGAGACCCAGTACTTC,CASSQVRDETQYF
TRBJ2-2,-,TRBV4-1,TRBD2,TGCGCCAGCAGCCTCCGGGACTACCGTACCGGGGAGCTGTTTTTT,CASSLRDYRTGELFF
TRBJ2-7,-,TRBV5-5,TRBD1,TGTGCCAGCAGCTTGGGACGGGGGACAGGGGAGTACGAGCAGTACTTC,CASSLGRGTGEYEQYF
TRBJ2-7,-,TRBV7-9,-,TGTGCCAGCAGCGCCCGGGACCGACCCCTCCAGCAGTACTTC,CASSARDRPLQQYF
TRBJ2-1,-,TRBV7-7,-,TGTGCTAGCAGCTTAGGCGGGACCTCAGGCCACAATGAGCAGTTCTTC,CASSLGGTSGHNEQFF
TRBJ2-5,once,TRBV9,TRBD2,TGTGCCAGCAGCCCAGGACTAGCGGGCACCCAACTCCAAGAGACCCAGTACTTC,CASSPGLAGTQLQETQYF
TRBJ2-2,-,TRBV30,-,TGTGCCTGGAGTGTAGCAGTGGAAACCGGGGAGCTGTTTTTT,CAWSVAVETGELFF
TRBJ2-1,-,TRBV11-3,-,TGTGCCAGCAGCTCCAGGACGGGGATCTCCTACAATGAGCAGTTCTTC,CASSSRTGISYNEQFF